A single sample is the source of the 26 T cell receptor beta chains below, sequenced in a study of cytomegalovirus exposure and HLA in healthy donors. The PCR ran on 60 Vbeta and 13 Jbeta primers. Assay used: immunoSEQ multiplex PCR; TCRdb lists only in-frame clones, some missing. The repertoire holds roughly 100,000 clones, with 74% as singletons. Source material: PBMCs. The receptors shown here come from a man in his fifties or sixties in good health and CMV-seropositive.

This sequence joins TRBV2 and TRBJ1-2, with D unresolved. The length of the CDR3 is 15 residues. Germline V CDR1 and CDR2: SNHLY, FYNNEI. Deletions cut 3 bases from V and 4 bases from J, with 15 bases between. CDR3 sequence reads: CASSEELRGFYGYTF. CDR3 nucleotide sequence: TGTGCCAGCAGTGAGGAACTCCGGGGATTCTATGGCTACACCTTC.

The CDR3 bases are TGTGCCTGGAGTGGACAGTCCAATCAGCCCCAGCATTTT. Protein: CAWSGQSNQPQHF. The chain is built from TRBV30 and TRBJ1-5, with D tentatively TRBD1 (5 bases). The germline CDR1 and CDR2 sequences are GTSNPN and SVGIG (reference sequence). Deletions cut 1 base from V and 3 bases from J, with 7 bases between. This CDR3 has 13 residues.

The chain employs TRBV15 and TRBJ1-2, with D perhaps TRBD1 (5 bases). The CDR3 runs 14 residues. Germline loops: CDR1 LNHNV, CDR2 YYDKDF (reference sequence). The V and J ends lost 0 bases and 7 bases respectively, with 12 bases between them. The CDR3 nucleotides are TGTGCCACCAGCAGAGATCGAGCCGGGGGTGGCTACACCTTC. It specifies CATSRDRAGGGYTF.

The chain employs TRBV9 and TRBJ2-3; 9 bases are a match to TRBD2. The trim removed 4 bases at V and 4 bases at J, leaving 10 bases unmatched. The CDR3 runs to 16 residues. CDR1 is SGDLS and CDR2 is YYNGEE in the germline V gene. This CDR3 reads CASSTSSGERPDTQYF. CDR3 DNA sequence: TGTGCCAGCAGCACCTCTAGCGGGGAAAGACCAGATACGCAGTATTTT.

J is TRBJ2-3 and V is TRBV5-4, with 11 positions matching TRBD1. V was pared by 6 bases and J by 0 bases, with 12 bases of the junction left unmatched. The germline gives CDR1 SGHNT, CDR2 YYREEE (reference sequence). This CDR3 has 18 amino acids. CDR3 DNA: TGTGCCAGCATCGCGGGACAGGGGGAGACAAGAAGCACAGATACGCAGTATTTT. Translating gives CASIAGQGETRSTDTQYF.

This CDR3 is CASGADYYEQYF. The CDR3 DNA is TGTGCCTCAGGGGCGGATTACTACGAGCAGTACTTC. The chain joins TRBV7-9 to TRBJ2-7; D is possibly TRBD1 (6 bases). The CDR3 spans 12 residues. The V gene lost 11 bases and the J gene lost 3 bases, with 14 bases spanning the gap. Germline loops: CDR1 SEHNR, CDR2 FQNEAQ (reference sequence). The full variable domain, completed using reference TRBV7-9 and TRBJ2-7, is DTGVSQNPRHKITKRGQNVTFRCDPISEHNRLYWYRQTLGQGPEFLTYFQNEAQLEKSRLLSDRFSAERPKGSFSTLEIQRTEQGDSAMYLCASGADYYEQYFGPGTRLTVT.

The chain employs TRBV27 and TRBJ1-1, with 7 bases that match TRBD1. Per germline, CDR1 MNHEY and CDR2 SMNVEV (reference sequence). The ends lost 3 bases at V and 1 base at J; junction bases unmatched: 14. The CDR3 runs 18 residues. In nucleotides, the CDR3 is TGTGCCAGCAGTTTCCGCGGACAGGCCCATCGACGGAACACTGAAGCTTTCTTT. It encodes CASSFRGQAHRRNTEAFF.

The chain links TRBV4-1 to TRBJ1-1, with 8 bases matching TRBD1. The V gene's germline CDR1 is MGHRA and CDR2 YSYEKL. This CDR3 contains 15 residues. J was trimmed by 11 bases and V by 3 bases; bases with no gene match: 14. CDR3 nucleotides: TGCGCCAGCAGCCAGGGTATCATTCAGGGGGCTGGCGCTTTCTTT. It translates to CASSQGIIQGAGAFF.

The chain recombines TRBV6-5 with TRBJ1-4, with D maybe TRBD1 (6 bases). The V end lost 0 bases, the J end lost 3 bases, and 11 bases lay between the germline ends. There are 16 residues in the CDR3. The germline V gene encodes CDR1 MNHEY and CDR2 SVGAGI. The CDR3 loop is CASSYSGAGANEKLFF. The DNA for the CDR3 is TGTGCCAGCAGTTACTCGGGGGCAGGAGCTAATGAAAAACTGTTTTTT.

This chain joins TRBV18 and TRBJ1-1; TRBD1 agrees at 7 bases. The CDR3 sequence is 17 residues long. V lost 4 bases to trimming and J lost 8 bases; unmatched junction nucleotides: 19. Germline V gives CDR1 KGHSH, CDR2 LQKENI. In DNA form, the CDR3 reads TGTGCCAGCTCACAGCAAACAGGGGTGATTCAGGGCTCCGAAGCTTTCTTT. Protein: CASSQQTGVIQGSEAFF.

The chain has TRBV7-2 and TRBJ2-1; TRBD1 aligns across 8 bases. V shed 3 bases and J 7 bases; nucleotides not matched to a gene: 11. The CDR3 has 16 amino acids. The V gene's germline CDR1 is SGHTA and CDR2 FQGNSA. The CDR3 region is CASSFGGDRGKNEQFF. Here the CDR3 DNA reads TGTGCCAGCAGCTTTGGGGGAGACAGGGGTAAAAATGAGCAGTTCTTC.

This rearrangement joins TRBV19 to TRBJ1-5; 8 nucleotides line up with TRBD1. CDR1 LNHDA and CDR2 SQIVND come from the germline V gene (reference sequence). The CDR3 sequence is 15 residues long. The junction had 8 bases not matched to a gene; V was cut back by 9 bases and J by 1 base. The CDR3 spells CASNKGQGSNQPQHF. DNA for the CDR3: TGTGCCAGCAATAAAGGACAGGGAAGCAATCAGCCCCAGCATTTT.

The CDR3 sequence is CASSELHGNIQYF. Written as DNA, the CDR3 is TGTGCCAGCAGTGAGTTACACGGGAACATTCAGTACTTC. V gene TRBV6-4 combines with J gene TRBJ2-4; D is undetermined. V lost 3 bases and J 7 bases, leaving 10 bases between the germline ends. This CDR3 has 13 amino acids. CDR1 and CDR2 (germline): MRHNA, SNTAGT.

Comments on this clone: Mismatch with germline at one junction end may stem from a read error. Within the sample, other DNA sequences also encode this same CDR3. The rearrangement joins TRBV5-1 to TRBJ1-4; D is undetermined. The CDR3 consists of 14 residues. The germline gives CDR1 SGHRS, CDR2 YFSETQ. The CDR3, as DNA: TGCGCCAGCAGCTTGGGGCGGATTAATGAGAAACTGTTTTTT. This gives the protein CASSLGRINEKLFF.

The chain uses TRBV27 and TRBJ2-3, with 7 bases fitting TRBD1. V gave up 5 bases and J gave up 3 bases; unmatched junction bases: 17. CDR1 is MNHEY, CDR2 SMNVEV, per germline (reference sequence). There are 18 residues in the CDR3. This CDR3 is CASSPKPQGVVGTDTQYF. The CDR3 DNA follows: TGTGCCAGCAGTCCAAAACCCCAGGGGGTAGTGGGGACAGATACGCAGTATTTT.

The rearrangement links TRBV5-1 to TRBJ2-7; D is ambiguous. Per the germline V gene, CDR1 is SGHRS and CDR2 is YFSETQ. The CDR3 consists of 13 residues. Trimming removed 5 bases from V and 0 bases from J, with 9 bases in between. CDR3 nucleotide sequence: TGCGCCAGCAGTCTGGCCAGCTCCTACGAGCAGTACTTC. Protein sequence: CASSLASSYEQYF.

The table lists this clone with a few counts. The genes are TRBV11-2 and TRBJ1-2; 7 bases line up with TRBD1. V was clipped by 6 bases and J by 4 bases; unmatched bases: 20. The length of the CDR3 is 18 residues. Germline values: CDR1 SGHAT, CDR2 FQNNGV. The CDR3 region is CASSPLIAGTASSYGYTF. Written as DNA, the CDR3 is TGTGCCAGCAGTCCCCTAATTGCCGGGACAGCTTCCTCCTATGGCTACACCTTC. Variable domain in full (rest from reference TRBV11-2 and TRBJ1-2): EAGVAQSPRYKIIEKRQSVAFWCNPISGHATLYWYQQILGQGPKLLIQFQNNGVVDDSQLPKDRFSAERLKGVDSTLKIQPAKLEDSAVYLCASSPLIAGTASSYGYTFGSGTRLTVV.

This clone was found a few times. The CDR3 loop is CASSSPDRSQTQYF. In DNA, the CDR3 is TGTGCCAGCAGTTCCCCTGACAGGTCGCAGACCCAGTACTTC. The rearrangement links TRBV6-5 to TRBJ2-5, with D possibly being TRBD1 (6 bases). The CDR3 has 14 amino acids. V was cut by 4 bases and J by 6 bases, with 15 bases left in between. Germline-derived CDR1 and CDR2 are MNHEY and SVGAGI.

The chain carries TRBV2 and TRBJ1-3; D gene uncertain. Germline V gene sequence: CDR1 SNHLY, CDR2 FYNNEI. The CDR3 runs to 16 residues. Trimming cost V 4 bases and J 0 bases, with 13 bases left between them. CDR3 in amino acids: CASSGIRRSSGNTIYF. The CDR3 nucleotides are TGTGCCAGCAGTGGTATCAGGAGGAGCTCTGGAAACACCATATATTTT.

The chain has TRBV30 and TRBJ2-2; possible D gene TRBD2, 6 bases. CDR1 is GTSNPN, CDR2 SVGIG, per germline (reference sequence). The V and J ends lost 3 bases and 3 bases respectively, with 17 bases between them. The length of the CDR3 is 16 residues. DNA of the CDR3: TGTGCCTGGAGCGCCAGGGACTGGTCCTACACCGGGGAGCTGTTTTTT. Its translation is CAWSARDWSYTGELFF.

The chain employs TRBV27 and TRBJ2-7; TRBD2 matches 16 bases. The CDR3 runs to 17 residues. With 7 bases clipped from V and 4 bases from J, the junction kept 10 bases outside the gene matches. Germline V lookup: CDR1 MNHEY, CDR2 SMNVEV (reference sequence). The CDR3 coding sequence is TGTGCCAGCACCGAGGGACTAGCGGGAGGGATTGGGTACGAGCAGTACTTC. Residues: CASTEGLAGGIGYEQYF.

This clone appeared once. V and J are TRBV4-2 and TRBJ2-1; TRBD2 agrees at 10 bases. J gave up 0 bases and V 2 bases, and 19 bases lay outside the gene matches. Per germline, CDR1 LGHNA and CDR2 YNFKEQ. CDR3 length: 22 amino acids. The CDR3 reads CASSQRFPSGSNYPSSYNEQFF. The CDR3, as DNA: TGTGCCAGCAGCCAAAGATTCCCTAGCGGGAGTAATTACCCGAGCTCCTACAATGAGCAGTTCTTC.

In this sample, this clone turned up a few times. The CDR3 bases are TGTGCCAGCGGACAGGTCAACAATCAGCCCCAGCATTTT. It specifies CASGQVNNQPQHF. V and J are TRBV2 and TRBJ1-5; 7 bases line up with TRBD1. The V and J ends lost 8 bases and 3 bases, in that order; junction bases with no gene match: 4. Germline-derived CDR1 and CDR2 are SNHLY and FYNNEI. This CDR3 region has 13 residues. Combining the CDR3 with reference TRBV2 and TRBJ1-5 gives the whole variable domain EPEVTQTPSHQVTQMGQEVILRCVPISNHLYFYWYRQILGQKVEFLVSFYNNEISEKSEIFDDQFSVERPDGSNFTLKIRSTKLEDSAMYFCASGQVNNQPQHFGDGTRLSIL.

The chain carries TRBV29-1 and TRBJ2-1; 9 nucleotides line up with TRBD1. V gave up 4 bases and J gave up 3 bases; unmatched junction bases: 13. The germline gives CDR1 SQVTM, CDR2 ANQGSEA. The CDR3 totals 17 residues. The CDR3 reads CSVGRGRGTGIYNEQFF. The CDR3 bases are TGCAGCGTTGGTCGGGGCAGGGGGACAGGGATCTACAATGAGCAGTTCTTC.

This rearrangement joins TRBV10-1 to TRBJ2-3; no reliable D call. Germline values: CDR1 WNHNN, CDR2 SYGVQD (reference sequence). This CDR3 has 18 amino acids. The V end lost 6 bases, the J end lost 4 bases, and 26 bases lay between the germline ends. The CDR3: CASSAGPLAPGGSDTQYF. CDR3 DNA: TGCGCCAGCAGCGCTGGCCCGTTGGCTCCGGGTGGGTCAGATACGCAGTATTTT.

The CDR3 DNA sequence: TGTGCCACCAGCAGGACGATGGGGCAGGTCGCGGAGCTGTTTTTT. This sequence encodes CATSRTMGQVAELFF. The J gene is TRBJ2-2, the V gene TRBV15; the D gene is possibly TRBD1 (5 bases). Germline loops: CDR1 LNHNV, CDR2 YYDKDF (reference sequence). The CDR3 loop spans 15 amino acids. The V end lost 3 bases, the J end lost 10 bases, and 18 bases lay between the germline ends. The full variable domain, its missing parts supplied by reference TRBV15 and TRBJ2-2, is DAMVIQNPRYQVTQFGKPVTLSCSQTLNHNVMYWYQQKSSQAPKLLFHYYDKDFNNEADTPDNFQSRRPNTSFCFLDIRSPGLGDTAMYLCATSRTMGQVAELFFGEGSRLTVL.